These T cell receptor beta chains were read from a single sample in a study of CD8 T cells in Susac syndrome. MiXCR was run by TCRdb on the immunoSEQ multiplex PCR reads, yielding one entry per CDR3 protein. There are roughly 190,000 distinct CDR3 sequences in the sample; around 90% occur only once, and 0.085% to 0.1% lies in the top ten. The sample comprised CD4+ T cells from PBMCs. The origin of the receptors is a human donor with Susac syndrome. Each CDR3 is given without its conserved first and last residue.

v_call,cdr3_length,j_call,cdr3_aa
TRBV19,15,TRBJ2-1,ASSVLIAGSSYNEQF
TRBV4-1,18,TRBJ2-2,ASSIRQALSAYSNTGELF
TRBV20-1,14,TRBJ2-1,SARRPSGRMDNEQF
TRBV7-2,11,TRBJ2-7,ASSALAEYEQY
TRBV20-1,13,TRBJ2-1,SASDRVQPYNEQF
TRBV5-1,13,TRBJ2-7,ASSLSDSEYYEQY
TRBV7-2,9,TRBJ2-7,ASVGFYEQY
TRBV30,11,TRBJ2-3,AWPSFHINTQY
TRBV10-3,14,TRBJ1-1,AISQKRTGRNTEAF
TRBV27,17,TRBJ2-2,ASSPETSGTATLSGELF
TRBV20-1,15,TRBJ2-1,SARLTGGIISYNEQF